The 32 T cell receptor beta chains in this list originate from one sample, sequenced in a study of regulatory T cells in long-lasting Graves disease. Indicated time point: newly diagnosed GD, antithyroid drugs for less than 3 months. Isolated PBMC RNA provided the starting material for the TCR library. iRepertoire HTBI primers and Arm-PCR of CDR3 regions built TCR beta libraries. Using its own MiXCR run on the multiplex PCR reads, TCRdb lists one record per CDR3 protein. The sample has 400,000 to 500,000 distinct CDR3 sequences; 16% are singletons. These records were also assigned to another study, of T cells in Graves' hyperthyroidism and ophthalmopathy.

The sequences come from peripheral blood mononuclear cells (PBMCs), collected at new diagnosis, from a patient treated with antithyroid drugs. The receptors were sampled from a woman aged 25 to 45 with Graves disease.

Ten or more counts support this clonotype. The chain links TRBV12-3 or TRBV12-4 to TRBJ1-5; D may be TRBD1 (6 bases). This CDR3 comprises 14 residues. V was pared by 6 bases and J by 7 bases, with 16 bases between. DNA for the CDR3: TGTGCCAGCAGCGGGGCCAGGGGAGGGCAGCCCCAGCATTTT. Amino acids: CASSGARGGQPQHF.

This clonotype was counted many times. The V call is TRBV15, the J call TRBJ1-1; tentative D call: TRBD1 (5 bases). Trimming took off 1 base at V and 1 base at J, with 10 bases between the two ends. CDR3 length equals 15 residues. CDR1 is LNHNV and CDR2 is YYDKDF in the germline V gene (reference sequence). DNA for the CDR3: TGTGCCACCAGCAGAGGCTGGGGCTCGAACACTGAAGCTTTCTTT. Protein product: CATSRGWGSNTEAFF.

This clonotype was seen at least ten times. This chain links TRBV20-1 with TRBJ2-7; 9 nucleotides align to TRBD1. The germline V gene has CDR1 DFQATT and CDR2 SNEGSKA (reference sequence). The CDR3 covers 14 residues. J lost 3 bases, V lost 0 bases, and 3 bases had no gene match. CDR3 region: CSARDRDRVYEQYF. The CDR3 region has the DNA TGCAGTGCTAGAGATAGGGACAGGGTCTACGAGCAGTACTTC.

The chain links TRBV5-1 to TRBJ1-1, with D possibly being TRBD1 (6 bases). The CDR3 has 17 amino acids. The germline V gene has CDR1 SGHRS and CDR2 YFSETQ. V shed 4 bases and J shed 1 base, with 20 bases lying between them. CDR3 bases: TGCGCCAGCAGCCCTGGGCATGGGGGGGGCTCGAACACTGAAGCTTTCTTT. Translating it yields CASSPGHGGGSNTEAFF.

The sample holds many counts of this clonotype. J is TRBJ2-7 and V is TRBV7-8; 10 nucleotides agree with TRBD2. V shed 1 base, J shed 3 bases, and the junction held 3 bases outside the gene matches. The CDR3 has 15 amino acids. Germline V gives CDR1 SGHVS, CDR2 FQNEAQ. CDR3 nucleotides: TGTGCCAGCAGCTTAGGGACTAGCGGACTCTACGAGCAGTACTTC. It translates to CASSLGTSGLYEQYF.

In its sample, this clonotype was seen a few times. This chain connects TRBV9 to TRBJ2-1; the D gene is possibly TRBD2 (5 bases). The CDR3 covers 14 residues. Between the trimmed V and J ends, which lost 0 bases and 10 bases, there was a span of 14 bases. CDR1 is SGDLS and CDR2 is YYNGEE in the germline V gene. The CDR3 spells CASSVDPTGEEQFF. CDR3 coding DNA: TGTGCCAGCAGCGTAGACCCCACCGGGGAAGAGCAGTTCTTC. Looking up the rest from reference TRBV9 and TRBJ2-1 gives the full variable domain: DSGVTQTPKHLITATGQRVTLRCSPRSGDLSVYWYQQSLDQGLQFLIQYYNGEERAKGNILERFSAQQFPDLHSELNLSSLELGDSALYFCASSVDPTGEEQFFGPGTRLTVL.

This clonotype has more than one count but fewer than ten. The CDR3 loop reads CAISGGGSYNEQFF. CDR3 nucleotide sequence: TGTGCCATCAGTGGGGGAGGCTCCTACAATGAGCAGTTCTTC. V gene TRBV10-3 combines with J gene TRBJ2-1; possible D gene TRBD2, 6 bases. Germline loops: CDR1 ENHRY, CDR2 SYGVKD. This CDR3 comprises 14 residues. V gave up 4 bases and J gave up 0 bases, with 7 bases separating them.

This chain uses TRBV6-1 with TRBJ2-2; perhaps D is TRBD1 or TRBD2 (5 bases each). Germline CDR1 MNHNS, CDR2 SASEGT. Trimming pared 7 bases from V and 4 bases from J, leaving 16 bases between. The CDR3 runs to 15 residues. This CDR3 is CASNGRDHFTGELFF. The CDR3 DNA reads TGTGCCAGCAATGGTAGGGACCACTTCACCGGGGAGCTGTTTTTT.

CDR3 amino acids: CASSSFREAFF. The DNA for the CDR3 is TGTGCCAGCAGCTCGTTTAGGGAAGCTTTCTTT. The chain employs TRBV6-2 or TRBV6-3 and TRBJ1-1; no definite D call. Germline loops: CDR1 MNHEY, CDR2 SVGEGT. With 6 bases removed from V and 8 bases from J, the gap between germline ends came to 10 bases. CDR3 length: 11 amino acids.

The CDR3 loop reads CASSYGGSNTGELFF. The CDR3 coding sequence is TGTGCCAGCAGTTATGGGGGGTCGAACACCGGGGAGCTGTTTTTT. V gene TRBV6-5 combines with J gene TRBJ2-2, with TRBD2 as a possible D gene (6 bases). V lost 3 bases and J lost 0, with 8 bases in between. This CDR3 is built from 15 residues. Germline loops: CDR1 MNHEY, CDR2 SVGAGI.

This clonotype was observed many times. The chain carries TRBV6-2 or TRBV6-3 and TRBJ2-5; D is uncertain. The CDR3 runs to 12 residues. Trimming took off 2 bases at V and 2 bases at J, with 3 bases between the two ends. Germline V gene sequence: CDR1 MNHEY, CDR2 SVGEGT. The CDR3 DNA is TGTGCCAGCAGTTACCTACAAGAGACCCAGTACTTC. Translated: CASSYLQETQYF.

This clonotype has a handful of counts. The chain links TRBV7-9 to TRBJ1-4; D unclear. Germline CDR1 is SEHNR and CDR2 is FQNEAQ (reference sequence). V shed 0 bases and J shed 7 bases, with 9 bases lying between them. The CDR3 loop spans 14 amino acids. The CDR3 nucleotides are TGTGCCAGCAGCTTAGCGAGGAGTAGTGAAAAACTGTTTTTT. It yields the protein CASSLARSSEKLFF.

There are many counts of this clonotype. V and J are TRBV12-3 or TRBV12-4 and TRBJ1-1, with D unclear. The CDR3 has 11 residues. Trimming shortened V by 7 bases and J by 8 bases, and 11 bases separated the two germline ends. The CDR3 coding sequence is TGTGCCAGCATCGACATCCGGGAAGCTTTCTTT. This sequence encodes CASIDIREAFF.

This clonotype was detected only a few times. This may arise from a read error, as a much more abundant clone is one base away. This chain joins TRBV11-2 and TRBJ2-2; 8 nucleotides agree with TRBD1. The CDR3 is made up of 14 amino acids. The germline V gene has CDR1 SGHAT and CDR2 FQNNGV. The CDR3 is CASSSTGGSGELLF. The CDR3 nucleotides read TGTGCCAGCAGCTCAACAGGGGGTTCCGGGGAGCTGCTTTTT. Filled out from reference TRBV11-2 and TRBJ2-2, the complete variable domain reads EAGVAQSPRYKIIEKRQSVAFWCNPISGHATLYWYQQILGQGPKLLIQFQNNGVVDDSQLPKDRFSAERLKGVDSTLKIQPAKLEDSAVYLCASSSTGGSGELLFGEGSRLTVL.

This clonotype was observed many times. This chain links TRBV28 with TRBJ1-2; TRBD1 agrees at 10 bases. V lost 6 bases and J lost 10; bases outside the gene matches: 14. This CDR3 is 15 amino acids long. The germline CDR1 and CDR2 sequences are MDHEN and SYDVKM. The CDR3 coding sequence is TGTGCCAGCAGCCAGAGGGGGTGGGACAGGGGTTTCTACACCTTC. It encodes CASSQRGWDRGFYTF.

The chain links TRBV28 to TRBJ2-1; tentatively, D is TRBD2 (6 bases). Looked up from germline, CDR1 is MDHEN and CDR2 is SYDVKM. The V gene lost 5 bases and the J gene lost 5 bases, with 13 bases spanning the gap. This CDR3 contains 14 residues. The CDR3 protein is CASSPRGRNNEQFF. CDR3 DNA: TGTGCCAGCAGTCCCCGGGGGAGAAACAATGAGCAGTTCTTC.

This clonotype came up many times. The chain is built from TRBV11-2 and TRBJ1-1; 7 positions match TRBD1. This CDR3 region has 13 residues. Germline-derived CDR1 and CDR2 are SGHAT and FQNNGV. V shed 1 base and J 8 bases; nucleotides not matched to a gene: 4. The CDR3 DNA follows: TGTGCCAGCAGCTTAGCGAGGGGGCCCGAAGCTTTCTTT. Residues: CASSLARGPEAFF.

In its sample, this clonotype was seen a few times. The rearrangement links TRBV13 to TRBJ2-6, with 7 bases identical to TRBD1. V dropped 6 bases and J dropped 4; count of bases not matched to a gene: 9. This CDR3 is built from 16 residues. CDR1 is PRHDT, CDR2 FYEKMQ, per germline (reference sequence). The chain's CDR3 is CASSRVTGAGANVLTF. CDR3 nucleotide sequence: TGTGCCAGCAGTCGAGTCACAGGGGCCGGGGCCAACGTCCTGACTTTC.

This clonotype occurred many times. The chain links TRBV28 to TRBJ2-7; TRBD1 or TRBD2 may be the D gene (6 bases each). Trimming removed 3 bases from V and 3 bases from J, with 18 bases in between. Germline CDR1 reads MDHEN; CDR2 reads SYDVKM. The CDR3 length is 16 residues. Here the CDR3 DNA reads TGTGCCAGCAGTTTCTCAACAGGGCAGCGGGTCTACGAGCAGTACTTC. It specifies CASSFSTGQRVYEQYF.

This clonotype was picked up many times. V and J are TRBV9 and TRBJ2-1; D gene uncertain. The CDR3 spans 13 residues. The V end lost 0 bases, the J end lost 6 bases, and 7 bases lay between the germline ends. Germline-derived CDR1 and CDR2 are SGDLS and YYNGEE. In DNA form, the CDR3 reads TGTGCCAGCAGCGTAGGTGTGGGCAATGAGCAGTTCTTC. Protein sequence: CASSVGVGNEQFF.

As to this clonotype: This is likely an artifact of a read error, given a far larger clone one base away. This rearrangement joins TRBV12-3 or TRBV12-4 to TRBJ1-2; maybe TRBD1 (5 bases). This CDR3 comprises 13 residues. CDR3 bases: TGTGTCAGCAGTTTAAAGGGGTCCTATGGCTACACCTTC. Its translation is CVSSLKGSYGYTF.

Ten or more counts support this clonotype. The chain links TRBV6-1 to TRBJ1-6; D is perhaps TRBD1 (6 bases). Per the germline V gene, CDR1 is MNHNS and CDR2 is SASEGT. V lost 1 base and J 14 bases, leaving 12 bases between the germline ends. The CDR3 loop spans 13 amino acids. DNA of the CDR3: TGTGCCAGCAGTGAAGGAGGGGGGTCGGCCCTCCACTTT. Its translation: CASSEGGGSALHF.

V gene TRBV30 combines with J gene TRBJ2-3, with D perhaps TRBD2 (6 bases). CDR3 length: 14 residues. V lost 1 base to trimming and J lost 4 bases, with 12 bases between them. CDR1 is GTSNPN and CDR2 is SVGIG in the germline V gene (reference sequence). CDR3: CAWSAGSGADTQYF. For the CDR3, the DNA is TGTGCCTGGAGTGCCGGGAGTGGGGCAGATACGCAGTATTTT.

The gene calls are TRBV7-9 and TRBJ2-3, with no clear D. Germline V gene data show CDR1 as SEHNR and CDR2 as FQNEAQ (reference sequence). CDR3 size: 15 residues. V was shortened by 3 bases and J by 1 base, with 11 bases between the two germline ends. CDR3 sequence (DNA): TGTGCCAGCAGCTTTATGTTCCGGGGCACAGATACGCAGTATTTT. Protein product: CASSFMFRGTDTQYF.

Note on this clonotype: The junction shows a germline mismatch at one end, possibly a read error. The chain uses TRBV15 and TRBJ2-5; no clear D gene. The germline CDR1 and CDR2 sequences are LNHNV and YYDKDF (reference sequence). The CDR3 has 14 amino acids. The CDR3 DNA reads TGTGCCACCGGCAGAGTTACGTACCAAGAGACCCAGTACTTC. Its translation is CATGRVTYQETQYF.

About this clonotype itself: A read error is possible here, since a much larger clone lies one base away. The CDR3 DNA reads as TGTGCCAGCAGCGCCCCGACAGGGCTCAATAAGCAGTTCTTC. This translates into CASSAPTGLNKQFF. V and J are TRBV9 and TRBJ2-3, with 7 nucleotides matching TRBD1. The closer fit of TRBJ2-1 to the DNA end suggests the J call may be wrong. The CDR3 is 14 residues long. Germline V gene data show CDR1 as SGDLS and CDR2 as YYNGEE.

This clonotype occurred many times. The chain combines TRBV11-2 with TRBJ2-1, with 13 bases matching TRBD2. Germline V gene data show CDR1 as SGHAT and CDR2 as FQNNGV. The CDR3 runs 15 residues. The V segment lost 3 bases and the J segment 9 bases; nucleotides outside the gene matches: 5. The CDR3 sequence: CASSFGLAGVSEQFF. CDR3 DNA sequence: TGTGCCAGCAGCTTCGGACTAGCGGGAGTGTCTGAGCAGTTCTTC.

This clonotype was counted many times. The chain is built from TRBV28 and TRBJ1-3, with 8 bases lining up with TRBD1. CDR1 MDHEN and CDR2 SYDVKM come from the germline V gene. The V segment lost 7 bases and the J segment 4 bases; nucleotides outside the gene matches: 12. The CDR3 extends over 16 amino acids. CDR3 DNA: TGTGCCAGCAATTCCCAACAGGGGGTGATGGGAAACACCATATATTTT. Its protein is CASNSQQGVMGNTIYF.

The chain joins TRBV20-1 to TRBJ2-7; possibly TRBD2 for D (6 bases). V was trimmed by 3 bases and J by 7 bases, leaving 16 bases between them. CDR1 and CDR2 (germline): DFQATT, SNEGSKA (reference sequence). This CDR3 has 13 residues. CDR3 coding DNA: TGCAGTGCTAGCCCTACATCCGGGGGAGAGCAGTACTTC. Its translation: CSASPTSGGEQYF.

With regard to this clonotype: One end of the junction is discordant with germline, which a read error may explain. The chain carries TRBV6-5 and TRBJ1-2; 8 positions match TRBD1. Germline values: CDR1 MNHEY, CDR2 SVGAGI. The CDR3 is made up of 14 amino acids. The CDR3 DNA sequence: TGTGCCAGCGGTTACTCGACAGGGGCGGATGGCTACACCTTC. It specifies CASGYSTGADGYTF.

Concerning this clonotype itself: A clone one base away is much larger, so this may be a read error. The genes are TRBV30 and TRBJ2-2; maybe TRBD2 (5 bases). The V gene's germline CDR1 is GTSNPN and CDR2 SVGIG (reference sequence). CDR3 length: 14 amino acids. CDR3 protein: CAWRRRANTGERFF. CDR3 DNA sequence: TGTGCCTGGAGGCGGCGAGCGAACACCGGGGAGCGGTTTTTT.

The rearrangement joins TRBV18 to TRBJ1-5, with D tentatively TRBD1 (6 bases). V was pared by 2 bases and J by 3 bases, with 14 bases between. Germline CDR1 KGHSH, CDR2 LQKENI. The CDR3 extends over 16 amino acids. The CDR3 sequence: CASSPKGHSYNQPQHF. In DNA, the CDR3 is TGTGCCAGCTCACCAAAGGGACACTCCTACAATCAGCCCCAGCATTTT.